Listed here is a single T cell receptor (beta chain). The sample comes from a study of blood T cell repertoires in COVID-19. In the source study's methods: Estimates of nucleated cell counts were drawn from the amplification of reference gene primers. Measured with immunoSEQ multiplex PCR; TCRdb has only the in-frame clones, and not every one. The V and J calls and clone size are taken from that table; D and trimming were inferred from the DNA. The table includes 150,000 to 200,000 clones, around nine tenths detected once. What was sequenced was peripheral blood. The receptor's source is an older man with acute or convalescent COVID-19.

The CDR3 loop reads CASRMTGSTDTQYF. The CDR3 DNA reads as TGCGCCAGTCGAATGACAGGGTCCACAGATACGCAGTATTTT. The chain employs TRBV5-1 and TRBJ2-3, with TRBD1 identical over 7 bases. V lost 8 bases to trimming and J lost 2 bases; unmatched junction nucleotides: 8. Germline CDR1 SGHRS, CDR2 YFSETQ. The CDR3 runs 14 residues.